This is a list of T cell receptor beta chains from one sample in a study of Graves' ophthalmopathy and Graves' hyperthyroidism. TCRdb re-derived calls from the multiplex PCR reads in MiXCR, one entry per CDR3 protein. The sample has 1 million to 1.3 million distinct CDR3 sequences, about 35% seen once. Input material: peripheral blood or thyroid tissue (not recorded which). These receptors all stem from an adult man with Graves' hyperthyroidism. CDR3s include the opening cysteine and the closing phenylalanine or tryptophan. D genes are given only for firm matches. Some rows have no size entry. The others give once, few or many, or a class for an expanded clone.

V gene: TRBV12-3/TRBV12-4; J gene: TRBJ1-1; clone size: many; CDR3 length: 12; D gene: TRBD1; CDR3 protein: CASSATGNEAFF; CDR3 DNA: TGTGCCAGCAGTGCGACAGGGAATGAAGCTTTCTTT
V gene: TRBV7-7; J gene: TRBJ2-2; clone size: few; CDR3 length: 17; D gene: TRBD1; CDR3 protein: CASSLVAGTGNTGELFF; CDR3 DNA: TGTGCCAGCAGCTTAGTGGCCGGGACAGGGAACACCGGGGAGCTGTTTTTT
V gene: TRBV7-2; J gene: TRBJ2-5; clone size: many; CDR3 length: 15; D gene: .; CDR3 protein: CASSLGHRLLGTQYF; CDR3 DNA: TGTGCCAGCAGCTTAGGTCACCGGTTATTGGGGACCCAGTACTTC
V gene: TRBV18; J gene: TRBJ1-1; clone size: few; CDR3 length: 15; D gene: .; CDR3 protein: CASSPAWGGSTEAFF; CDR3 DNA: TGTGCCAGCTCACCCGCGTGGGGGGGAAGCACTGAAGCTTTCTTT
V gene: TRBV29-1; J gene: TRBJ1-1; clone size: .; CDR3 length: 14; D gene: TRBD1; CDR3 protein: CSAILRTGASEAFF; CDR3 DNA: TGCAGCGCGATACTTCGGACAGGAGCCTCTGAAGCTTTCTTT
V gene: TRBV6-5; J gene: TRBJ1-1; clone size: .; CDR3 length: 15; D gene: .; CDR3 protein: CASSYSQGSNTEAFF; CDR3 DNA: TGTGCCAGCAGTTACTCGCAGGGGTCGAACACTGAAGCTTTCTTT
V gene: TRBV4-3; J gene: TRBJ1-1; clone size: few; CDR3 length: 14; D gene: .; CDR3 protein: CASSQGGGWTEAFF; CDR3 DNA: TGCGCCAGCAGCCAAGGGGGGGGTTGGACTGAAGCTTTCTTT
V gene: TRBV19; J gene: TRBJ1-1; clone size: many; CDR3 length: 15; D gene: .; CDR3 protein: CASSPEGRENTEAFF; CDR3 DNA: TGTGCCAGTAGTCCGGAGGGACGGGAGAACACTGAAGCTTTCTTT
V gene: TRBV6-2/TRBV6-3; J gene: TRBJ2-7; clone size: .; CDR3 length: 13; D gene: .; CDR3 protein: CASSYPTAYEQYF; CDR3 DNA: TGTGCCAGCAGTTACCCAACAGCCTACGAGCAGTACTTC
V gene: TRBV12-3/TRBV12-4; J gene: TRBJ1-1; clone size: many; CDR3 length: 14; D gene: TRBD1; CDR3 protein: CASSVGQGGTEAFF; CDR3 DNA: TGTGCCAGCAGTGTAGGACAGGGGGGCACTGAAGCTTTCTTT
V gene: TRBV14; J gene: TRBJ2-5; clone size: many; CDR3 length: 14; D gene: .; CDR3 protein: CASSERPRRETQYF; CDR3 DNA: TGTGCCAGCAGCGAGAGGCCCCGCAGAGAGACCCAGTACTTC
V gene: TRBV7-2; J gene: TRBJ1-3; clone size: many; CDR3 length: 14; D gene: .; CDR3 protein: CASSLGHSGNTIYF; CDR3 DNA: TGTGCCAGCAGCTTGGGACACTCTGGAAACACCATATATTTT
V gene: TRBV12-3/TRBV12-4; J gene: TRBJ1-5; clone size: .; CDR3 length: 14; D gene: .; CDR3 protein: CASSLASFNQPQHF; CDR3 DNA: TGTGCCAGCAGTTTAGCGAGTTTTAATCAGCCCCAGCATTTT
V gene: TRBV6-5; J gene: TRBJ2-5; clone size: few; CDR3 length: 15; D gene: .; CDR3 protein: CASMVVATPLGTQYF; CDR3 DNA: TGTGCCAGCATGGTAGTAGCCACACCTTTGGGGACCCAGTACTTC
V gene: TRBV5-1; J gene: TRBJ2-2; clone size: few; CDR3 length: 18; D gene: TRBD2; CDR3 protein: CASSLGVRAGPNTGELFF; CDR3 DNA: TGCGCCAGCAGCTTGGGTGTTAGAGCGGGGCCCAACACCGGGGAGCTGTTTTTT
V gene: TRBV10-3; J gene: TRBJ2-7; clone size: few; CDR3 length: 14; D gene: TRBD1; CDR3 protein: CAIRGTGGGGEQYF; CDR3 DNA: TGTGCCATCAGGGGGACAGGGGGAGGTGGGGAGCAGTACTTC
V gene: TRBV19; J gene: TRBJ1-4; clone size: .; CDR3 length: 13; D gene: TRBD1; CDR3 protein: CASSIGDRRQLFF; CDR3 DNA: TGTGCCAGTAGTATCGGGGACAGGCGACAACTGTTTTTT
V gene: TRBV6-1; J gene: TRBJ1-1; clone size: few; CDR3 length: 15; D gene: .; CDR3 protein: CASSDGRVRNTEAFF; CDR3 DNA: TGTGCCAGCAGTGATGGGAGGGTTCGGAACACTGAAGCTTTCTTT
V gene: TRBV4-1; J gene: TRBJ1-1; clone size: few; CDR3 length: 16; D gene: .; CDR3 protein: CASSQVGSTGNTEAFF; CDR3 DNA: TGCGCCAGCAGCCAAGTCGGATCGACAGGGAACACTGAAGCTTTCTTT
V gene: TRBV4-1; J gene: TRBJ2-2; clone size: .; CDR3 length: 16; D gene: .; CDR3 protein: CASSHPIYRRTGELFF; CDR3 DNA: TGCGCCAGCAGCCACCCTATTTATCGTCGGACCGGGGAGCTGTTTTTT
V gene: TRBV7-2; J gene: TRBJ1-1; clone size: many; CDR3 length: 14; D gene: .; CDR3 protein: CASSPRRTNTEAFF; CDR3 DNA: TGTGCCAGCAGCCCCCGGCGGACGAACACTGAAGCTTTCTTT
V gene: TRBV10-2; J gene: TRBJ2-7; clone size: .; CDR3 length: 14; D gene: .; CDR3 protein: CASKLSIATYEQYF; CDR3 DNA: TGCGCCAGCAAACTGAGCATCGCTACCTACGAGCAGTACTTC
V gene: TRBV29-1; J gene: TRBJ2-7; clone size: many; CDR3 length: 14; D gene: .; CDR3 protein: CSVEGLYRPYEQYF; CDR3 DNA: TGCAGCGTTGAAGGGCTATACCGTCCCTACGAGCAGTACTTC
V gene: TRBV20-1; J gene: TRBJ2-5; clone size: few; CDR3 length: 12; D gene: .; CDR3 protein: CSARDGAETQYF; CDR3 DNA: TGCAGTGCTAGAGATGGGGCCGAGACCCAGTACTTC
V gene: TRBV2; J gene: TRBJ2-5; clone size: .; CDR3 length: 14; D gene: .; CDR3 protein: CASSGELPGETQYF; CDR3 DNA: TGTGCCAGCAGTGGAGAGCTTCCGGGAGAGACCCAGTACTTC
V gene: TRBV6-2/TRBV6-3; J gene: TRBJ1-1; clone size: .; CDR3 length: 15; D gene: .; CDR3 protein: CASRLQQAGLAEAFF; CDR3 DNA: TGTGCCAGCAGGCTCCAACAGGCTGGTCTTGCTGAAGCTTTCTTT
V gene: TRBV5-6; J gene: TRBJ1-2; clone size: many; CDR3 length: 11; D gene: .; CDR3 protein: CASSYGGSYTF; CDR3 DNA: TGTGCCAGCAGTTATGGGGGAAGCTACACCTTC
V gene: TRBV4-3; J gene: TRBJ1-2; clone size: .; CDR3 length: 15; D gene: .; CDR3 protein: CASSQATGSGYGYTF; CDR3 DNA: TGCGCCAGCAGCCAGGCTACAGGGTCTGGCTATGGCTACACCTTC
V gene: TRBV20-1; J gene: TRBJ1-5; clone size: many; CDR3 length: 13; D gene: .; CDR3 protein: CSANMGPSQPQHF; CDR3 DNA: TGCAGTGCTAACATGGGACCTTCACAGCCCCAGCATTTT
V gene: TRBV25-1; J gene: TRBJ1-1; clone size: few; CDR3 length: 16; D gene: .; CDR3 protein: CASSSDPGTMNTEAFF; CDR3 DNA: TGTGCCAGCAGTTCTGATCCCGGGACGATGAACACTGAAGCTTTCTTT
V gene: TRBV20-1; J gene: TRBJ2-7; clone size: many; CDR3 length: 14; D gene: TRBD2; CDR3 protein: CSAFPSGGIYEQYF; CDR3 DNA: TGCAGTGCTTTTCCTAGCGGGGGGATCTACGAGCAGTACTTC
V gene: TRBV24-1; J gene: TRBJ2-5; clone size: few; CDR3 length: 13; D gene: .; CDR3 protein: CATRDSIMETQYF; CDR3 DNA: TGTGCCACCCGGGACTCCATTATGGAGACCCAGTACTTC
V gene: TRBV25-1; J gene: TRBJ1-6; clone size: .; CDR3 length: 15; D gene: TRBD1; CDR3 protein: CASSGTGGSGSPLHF; CDR3 DNA: TGTGCCAGCAGTGGGACAGGGGGCAGCGGTTCACCCCTCCACTTT
V gene: TRBV25-1; J gene: TRBJ1-2; clone size: .; CDR3 length: 11; D gene: .; CDR3 protein: CASSPYRSKTF; CDR3 DNA: TGTGCCAGCAGTCCGTATAGGTCCAAAACCTTC
V gene: TRBV20-1; J gene: TRBJ2-6; clone size: few; CDR3 length: 16; D gene: .; CDR3 protein: CSARGRTLSGANVLTF; CDR3 DNA: TGCAGTGCTAGAGGACGAACCCTTTCTGGGGCCAACGTCCTGACTTTC
V gene: TRBV9; J gene: TRBJ1-6; clone size: .; CDR3 length: 15; D gene: TRBD1; CDR3 protein: CARDLGTENNSPLHF; CDR3 DNA: TGTGCCAGGGATCTCGGGACAGAGAATAATTCACCCCTCCACTTT
V gene: TRBV2; J gene: TRBJ2-2; clone size: many; CDR3 length: 15; D gene: TRBD2; CDR3 protein: CASKQGLAGAGELFF; CDR3 DNA: TGTGCCAGCAAGCAGGGACTAGCGGGAGCCGGGGAGCTGTTTTTT
V gene: TRBV30; J gene: TRBJ1-1; clone size: .; CDR3 length: 13; D gene: .; CDR3 protein: CAWTAGGSTEAFF; CDR3 DNA: TGTGCCTGGACTGCTGGAGGGAGCACTGAAGCTTTCTTT
V gene: TRBV10-3; J gene: TRBJ2-5; clone size: .; CDR3 length: 15; D gene: .; CDR3 protein: CAISAGGGSNQPQYF; CDR3 DNA: TGTGCCATCAGTGCAGGGGGAGGGAGCAATCAGCCCCAGTACTTC
V gene: TRBV20-1; J gene: TRBJ2-7; clone size: many; CDR3 length: 15; D gene: TRBD1; CDR3 protein: CSAHSLDRAGYEQYF; CDR3 DNA: TGCAGTGCGCATTCCCTCGACAGGGCTGGCTACGAGCAGTACTTC
V gene: TRBV7-9; J gene: TRBJ2-7; clone size: .; CDR3 length: 17; D gene: .; CDR3 protein: CASSQGRAPRDTYEQYF; CDR3 DNA: TGCGCCAGCAGCCAAGGCCGGGCCCCCCGCGACACCTACGAGCAGTACTTC
V gene: TRBV7-9; J gene: TRBJ2-2; clone size: .; CDR3 length: 15; D gene: .; CDR3 protein: CASSVVARSTGELFF; CDR3 DNA: TGTGCCAGCAGCGTTGTGGCGAGATCCACCGGGGAGCTGTTTTTT
V gene: TRBV29-1; J gene: TRBJ2-2; clone size: many; CDR3 length: 14; D gene: .; CDR3 protein: CSVEPPGHTGELFF; CDR3 DNA: TGCAGCGTTGAGCCCCCGGGGCACACCGGGGAGCTGTTTTTT
V gene: TRBV13; J gene: TRBJ1-1; clone size: .; CDR3 length: 14; D gene: .; CDR3 protein: CASSLVADGVEAFF; CDR3 DNA: TGTGCCAGCAGCTTAGTTGCGGATGGGGTTGAAGCTTTCTTT
V gene: TRBV20-1; J gene: TRBJ2-5; clone size: .; CDR3 length: 15; D gene: TRBD2; CDR3 protein: CSARDHGGSTKTQYF; CDR3 DNA: TGCAGTGCTAGAGATCATGGCGGGAGTACGAAGACCCAGTACTTC
V gene: TRBV29-1; J gene: TRBJ2-6; clone size: .; CDR3 length: 16; D gene: .; CDR3 protein: CSYRDTSRSGTNVLTF; CDR3 DNA: TGCAGCTACCGGGACACCTCACGTAGTGGGACCAACGTCCTGACTTTC
V gene: TRBV10-3; J gene: TRBJ1-2; clone size: many; CDR3 length: 13; D gene: .; CDR3 protein: CASRDNVNYGYTF; CDR3 DNA: TGTGCCAGCAGGGACAACGTCAACTATGGCTACACCTTC
V gene: TRBV6-6; J gene: TRBJ1-4; clone size: many; CDR3 length: 14; D gene: .; CDR3 protein: CASSSQGSNEKLFF; CDR3 DNA: TGTGCCAGCAGTTCACAGGGTTCGAATGAAAAACTGTTTTTT
V gene: TRBV9; J gene: TRBJ1-6; clone size: many; CDR3 length: 13; D gene: .; CDR3 protein: CASSVVGPSPLHF; CDR3 DNA: TGTGCCAGCAGCGTAGTGGGCCCCTCACCCCTCCACTTT
V gene: TRBV2; J gene: TRBJ1-5; clone size: few; CDR3 length: 15; D gene: TRBD1; CDR3 protein: CASRPQGAGNQPQHF; CDR3 DNA: TGTGCCAGCAGGCCGCAGGGGGCGGGCAATCAGCCCCAGCATTTT